The clone carrying this T cell receptor beta chain was detected a few times. Its antigen is undetermined. The record originates from a study of blood T cells in healthy people across ages. Germline V lookup: CDR1 SGHRS, CDR2 YFSETQ. V was trimmed by 3 bases and J by 6 bases, leaving 16 bases between them. The CDR3 extends over 14 amino acids. Study findings and constraints: Long-lived donors carried more naive CD4+ cells and greater diversity than aged donors.

The authors ran a second PCR of roughly 6 to 12 cycles using a sample-barcoded 5' primer and a J-beta primer mix. TCRdb reanalysed the 5' RACE reads using MiXCR and keeps one entry per CDR3 protein. There are 760,000 or so distinct CDR3 sequences in the sample; approximately 25% occur only once, and more than 7.5% lies in the top ten. The same sample was also used in a study of T cells of mothers and their children. That investigation notes: Related mother-child pairs shared marginally more repertoire than unrelated pairs, though not significantly.

The clonotype originates from a boy aged 10-17 years in good health. The source material was blood. The chain uses TRBV5-1 and TRBJ2-7, with unresolved D. The CDR3 loop is CASSWLGTPSEQYF. CDR3 sequence (DNA): TGCGCCAGCAGCTGGCTTGGTACCCCCTCCGAGCAGTACTTC.